The clone carrying this T cell receptor (beta chain) was seen at least ten times. As yet, its antigen is unknown. The data derive from a study of T cells in Graves' hyperthyroidism and ophthalmopathy. Study results and limitations: The blood repertoire included most of the expanded thyroid clonotypes above 0.001.

Lactation, pregnancy, other autoimmune disease or uncontrolled infection led to exclusion of patients. This CDR3 has 12 residues. The V gene lost 2 bases and the J gene lost 10 bases, with 6 bases spanning the gap. Germline lookup yields CDR1 MNHEY and CDR2 SMNVEV (reference sequence). Using RNA transcripts as the source, TCR beta CDR3 regions were amplified. Initially, a first-round RT-PCR of the TCR CDR3 employed the HTBI primer set. In TCRdb, the multiplex PCR reads were re-called with MiXCR into one record per CDR3 protein. The table has about 640,000 distinct CDR3 sequences, about 14% seen once. The V and J genes are TRBV27 and TRBJ1-6; D gene uncertain. Sequencing used blood. The TCR sequence derives from a woman aged 45-60 years with Graves' ophthalmopathy. The CDR3 DNA sequence: TGTGCCAGCAGTTTAAGGGAATCACCCCTCCACTTT. It codes for CASSLRESPLHF.